This section outlines one T cell receptor (beta chain) sequence together with its context. The target antigen is unknown. The data derive from a study of cytomegalovirus exposure and HLA in healthy donors. Whole-study results and caveats: A classifier reportedly called cytomegalovirus status with high sensitivity and specificity. Investigators reported 164 TCR beta chains as tied to cytomegalovirus. Specificity for CMV antigens was confirmed in vitro for a few of the CMV-associated chains.

The donors were part of the validation cohort of roughly 110 subjects. That cohort was separate from the first cohort, which comprised 550 to 750 subjects. TCRdb keeps only in-frame clones here, not all; method: immunoSEQ multiplex PCR. The sample has about 79,000 clones, 80% to 95% seen once. V lost 8 bases to trimming and J lost 6 bases; unmatched junction nucleotides: 6. Germline V gene data show CDR1 as SGHRS and CDR2 as YFSETQ. The CDR3 length is 14 residues. Source material: PBMCs. V usage is TRBV5-1 and J usage is TRBJ2-2; 11 positions match TRBD1. This clonotype was obtained from a woman younger than 45 in good health and CMV-seronegative. Here the CDR3 reads CASKDRGHAGELFF. The CDR3 nucleotides are TGCGCCAGTAAGGACAGGGGGCATGCCGGGGAGCTGTTTTTT.